This TCR beta chain was obtained from a study of cytomegalovirus exposure and HLA in healthy donors. Trimming cost V 7 bases and J 4 bases; bases outside gene matches: 6. This CDR3 comprises 15 residues. Germline values: CDR1 SNHLY, CDR2 FYNNEI. This clone appeared a few times. 60 Vbeta and 13 Jbeta primers were used in PCR. TCRdb's table, derived via immunoSEQ multiplex PCR, lists solely in-frame clones and lacks some. The sample contains approximately 79,000 clones, roughly 80% of which appear only once. The chain recombines TRBV2 with TRBJ2-3, with 12 bases matching TRBD2. The receptor was isolated from a woman aged 40 to 55 in good health and CMV-seropositive. Sample: PBMCs. CDR3 amino acids: CASNKGTSGSDTQYF. CDR3 DNA: TGTGCCAGCAATAAAGGGACTAGCGGGTCAGATACGCAGTATTTT.